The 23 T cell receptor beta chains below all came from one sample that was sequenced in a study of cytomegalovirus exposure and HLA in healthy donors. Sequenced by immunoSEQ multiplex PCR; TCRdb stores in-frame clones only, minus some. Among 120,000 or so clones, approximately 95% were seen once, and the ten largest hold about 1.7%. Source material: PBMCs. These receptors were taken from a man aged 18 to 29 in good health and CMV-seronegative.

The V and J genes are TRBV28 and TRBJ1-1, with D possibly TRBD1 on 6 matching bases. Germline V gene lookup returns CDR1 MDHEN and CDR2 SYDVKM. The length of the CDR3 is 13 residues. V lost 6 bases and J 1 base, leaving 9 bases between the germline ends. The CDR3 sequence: CASRGTPNTEAFF. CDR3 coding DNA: TGTGCCAGCAGGGGGACACCGAACACTGAAGCTTTCTTT.

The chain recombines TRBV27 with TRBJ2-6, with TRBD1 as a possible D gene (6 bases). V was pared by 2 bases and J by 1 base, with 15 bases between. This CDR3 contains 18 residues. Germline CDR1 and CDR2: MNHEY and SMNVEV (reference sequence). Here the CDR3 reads CASSLRQGLLSGANVLTF. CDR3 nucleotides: TGTGCCAGCAGTTTACGTCAGGGGCTTCTATCTGGGGCCAACGTCCTGACTTTC.

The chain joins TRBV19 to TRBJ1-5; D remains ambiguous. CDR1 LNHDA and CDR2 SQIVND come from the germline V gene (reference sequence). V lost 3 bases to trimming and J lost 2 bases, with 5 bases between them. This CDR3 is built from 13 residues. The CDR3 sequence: CASSMSGNQPQHF. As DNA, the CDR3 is TGTGCCAGTAGTATGTCCGGCAATCAGCCCCAGCATTTT. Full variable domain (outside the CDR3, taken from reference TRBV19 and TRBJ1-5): DGGITQSPKYLFRKEGQNVTLSCEQNLNHDAMYWYRQDPGQGLRLIYYSQIVNDFQKGDIAEGYSVSREKKESFPLTVTSAQKNPTAFYLCASSMSGNQPQHFGDGTRLSIL.

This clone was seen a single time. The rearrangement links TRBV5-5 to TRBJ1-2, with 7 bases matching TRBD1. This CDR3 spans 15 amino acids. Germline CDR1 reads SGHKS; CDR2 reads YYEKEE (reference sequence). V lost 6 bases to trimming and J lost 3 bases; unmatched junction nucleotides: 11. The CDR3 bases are TGTGCCAGCACCCACGCGGACAGGCCCTACTATGGCTACACCTTC. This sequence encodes CASTHADRPYYGYTF. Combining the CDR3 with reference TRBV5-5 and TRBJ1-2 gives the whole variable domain DAGVTQSPTHLIKTRGQQVTLRCSPISGHKSVSWYQQVLGQGPQFIFQYYEKEERGRGNFPDRFSARQFPNYSSELNVNALLLGDSALYLCASTHADRPYYGYTFGSGTRLTVV.

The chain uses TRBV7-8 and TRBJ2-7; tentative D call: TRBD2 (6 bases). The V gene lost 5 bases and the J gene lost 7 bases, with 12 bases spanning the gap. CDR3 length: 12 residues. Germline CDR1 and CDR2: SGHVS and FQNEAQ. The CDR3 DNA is TGTGCCAGCAGCCCTCGACTAGGAGAGCAGTACTTC. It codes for CASSPRLGEQYF.

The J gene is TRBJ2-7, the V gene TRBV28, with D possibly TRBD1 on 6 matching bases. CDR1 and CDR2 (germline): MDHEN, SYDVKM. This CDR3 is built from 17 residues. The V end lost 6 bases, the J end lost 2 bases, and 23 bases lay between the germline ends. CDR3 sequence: CASRPHRYGDNTYEQYF. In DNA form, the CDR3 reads TGTGCCAGCAGACCACACCGATACGGGGACAACACCTACGAGCAGTACTTC.

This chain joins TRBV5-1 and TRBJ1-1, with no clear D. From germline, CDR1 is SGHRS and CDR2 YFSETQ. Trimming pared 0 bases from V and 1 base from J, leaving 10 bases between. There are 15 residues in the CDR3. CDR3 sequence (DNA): TGCGCCAGCAGCTTGGGGACTACAGCGAACACTGAAGCTTTCTTT. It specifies CASSLGTTANTEAFF. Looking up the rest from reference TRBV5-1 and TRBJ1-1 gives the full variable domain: KAGVTQTPRYLIKTRGQQVTLSCSPISGHRSVSWYQQTPGQGLQFLFEYFSETQRNKGNFPGRFSGRQFSNSRSEMNVSTLELGDSALYLCASSLGTTANTEAFFGQGTRLTVV.

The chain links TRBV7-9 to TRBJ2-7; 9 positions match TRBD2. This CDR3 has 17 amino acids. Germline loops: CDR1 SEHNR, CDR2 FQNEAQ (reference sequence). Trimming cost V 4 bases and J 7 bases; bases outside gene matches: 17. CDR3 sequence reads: CASSWNTRVREGREQYF. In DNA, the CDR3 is TGTGCCAGCAGCTGGAATACTAGGGTGCGGGAGGGCCGGGAGCAGTACTTC.

Here the CDR3 reads CASSSLTDEQYF. CDR3 DNA: TGTGCCAGCAGCTCCCTCACAGACGAGCAGTACTTC. The chain employs TRBV7-2 and TRBJ2-7, with D unresolved. There are 12 residues in the CDR3. V was clipped by 4 bases and J by 5 bases, with 9 bases between them. Germline V CDR1 and CDR2: SGHTA, FQGNSA. Complete variable domain (other parts from reference TRBV7-2 and TRBJ2-7): GAGVSQSPSNKVTEKGKDVELRCDPISGHTALYWYRQSLGQGLEFLIYFQGNSAPDKSGLPSDRFSAERTGGSVSTLTIQRTQQEDSAVYLCASSSLTDEQYFGPGTRLTVT.

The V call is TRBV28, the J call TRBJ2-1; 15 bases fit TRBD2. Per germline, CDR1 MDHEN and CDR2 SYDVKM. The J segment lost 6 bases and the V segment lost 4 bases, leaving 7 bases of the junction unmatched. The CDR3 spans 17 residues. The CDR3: CASSSHGLAGGPNEQFF. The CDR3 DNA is TGTGCCAGCAGTTCCCACGGACTAGCGGGAGGGCCCAATGAGCAGTTCTTC.

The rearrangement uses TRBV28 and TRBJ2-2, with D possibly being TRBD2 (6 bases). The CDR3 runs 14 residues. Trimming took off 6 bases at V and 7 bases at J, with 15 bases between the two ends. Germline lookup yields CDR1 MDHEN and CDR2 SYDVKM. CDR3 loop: CASRHGSRGGELFF. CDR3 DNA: TGTGCCAGCAGGCACGGGAGTAGGGGCGGGGAGCTGTTTTTT.

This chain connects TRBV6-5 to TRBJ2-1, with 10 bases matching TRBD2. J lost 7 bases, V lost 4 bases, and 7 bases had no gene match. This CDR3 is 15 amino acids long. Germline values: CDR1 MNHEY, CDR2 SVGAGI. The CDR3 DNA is TGTGCCAGCAGTTTCCAGCCGGGACTAGCGAATGAGCAGTTCTTC. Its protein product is CASSFQPGLANEQFF.

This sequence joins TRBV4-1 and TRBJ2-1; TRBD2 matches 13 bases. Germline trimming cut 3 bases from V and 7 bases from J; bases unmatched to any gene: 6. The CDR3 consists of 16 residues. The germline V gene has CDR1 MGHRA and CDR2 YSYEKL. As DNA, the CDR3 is TGCGCCAGCAGCCACCCCGGGACTAGCGGGATAAATGAGCAGTTCTTC. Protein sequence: CASSHPGTSGINEQFF.

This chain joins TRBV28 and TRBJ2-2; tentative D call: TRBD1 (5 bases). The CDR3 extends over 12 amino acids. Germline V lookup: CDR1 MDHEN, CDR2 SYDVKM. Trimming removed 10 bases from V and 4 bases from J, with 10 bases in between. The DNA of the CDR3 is TGTGCCACCGATGGGGCCACCGGGGAGCTGTTTTTT. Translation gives CATDGATGELFF. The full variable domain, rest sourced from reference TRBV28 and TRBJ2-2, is DVKVTQSSRYLVKRTGEKVFLECVQDMDHENMFWYRQDPGLGLRLIYFSYDVKMKEKGDIPEGYSVSREKKERFSLILESASTNQTSMYLCATDGATGELFFGEGSRLTVL.

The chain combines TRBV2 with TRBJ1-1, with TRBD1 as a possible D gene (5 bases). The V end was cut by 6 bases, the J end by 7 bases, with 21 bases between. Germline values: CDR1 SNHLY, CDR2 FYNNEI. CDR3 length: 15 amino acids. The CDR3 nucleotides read TGTGCCAGCAGGGCGACAGCGGGTACAAGAGGTGAAGCTTTCTTT. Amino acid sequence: CASRATAGTRGEAFF. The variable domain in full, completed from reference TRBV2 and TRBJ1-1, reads EPEVTQTPSHQVTQMGQEVILRCVPISNHLYFYWYRQILGQKVEFLVSFYNNEISEKSEIFDDQFSVERPDGSNFTLKIRSTKLEDSAMYFCASRATAGTRGEAFFGQGTRLTVV.

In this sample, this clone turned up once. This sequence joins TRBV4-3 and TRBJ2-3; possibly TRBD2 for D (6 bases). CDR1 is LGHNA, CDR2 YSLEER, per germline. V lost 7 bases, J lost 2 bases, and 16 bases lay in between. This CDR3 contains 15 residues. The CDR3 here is CASTRDFLFTDTQYF. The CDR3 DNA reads TGCGCCAGCACTCGGGACTTTCTCTTCACAGATACGCAGTATTTT.

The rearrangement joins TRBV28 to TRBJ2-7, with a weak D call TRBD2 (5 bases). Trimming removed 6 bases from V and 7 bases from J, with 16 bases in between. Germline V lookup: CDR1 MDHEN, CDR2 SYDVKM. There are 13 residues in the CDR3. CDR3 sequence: CASSQDFSWEQYF. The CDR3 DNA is TGTGCCAGCAGCCAGGACTTCTCCTGGGAGCAGTACTTC.

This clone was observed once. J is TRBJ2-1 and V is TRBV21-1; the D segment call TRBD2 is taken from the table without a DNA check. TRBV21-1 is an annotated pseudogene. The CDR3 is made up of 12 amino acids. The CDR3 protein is CASSKAGGKQFF. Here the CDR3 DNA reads TGTGCCAGCAGCAAAGCAGGCGGGAAGCAGTTCTTC.

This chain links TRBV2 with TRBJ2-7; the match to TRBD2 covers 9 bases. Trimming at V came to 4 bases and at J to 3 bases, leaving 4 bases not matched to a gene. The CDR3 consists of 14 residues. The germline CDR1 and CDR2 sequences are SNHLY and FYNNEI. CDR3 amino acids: CASSGLAGYYEQYF. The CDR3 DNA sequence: TGTGCCAGCAGTGGGCTAGCGGGGTACTACGAGCAGTACTTC.

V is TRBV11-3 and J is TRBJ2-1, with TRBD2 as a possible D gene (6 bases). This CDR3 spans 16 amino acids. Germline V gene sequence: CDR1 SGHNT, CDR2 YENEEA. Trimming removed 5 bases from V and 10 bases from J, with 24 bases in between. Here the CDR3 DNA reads TGTGCCAGCAGCCCCGGGATGTGGCTAGCGCAAGCGGAGCAGTTCTTC. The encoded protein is CASSPGMWLAQAEQFF.

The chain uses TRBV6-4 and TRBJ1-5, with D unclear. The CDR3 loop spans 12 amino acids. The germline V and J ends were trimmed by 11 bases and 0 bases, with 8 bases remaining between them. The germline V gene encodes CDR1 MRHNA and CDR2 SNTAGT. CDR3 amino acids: CAPIYSNQPQHF. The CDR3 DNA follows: TGTGCCCCCATCTATAGCAATCAGCCCCAGCATTTT.

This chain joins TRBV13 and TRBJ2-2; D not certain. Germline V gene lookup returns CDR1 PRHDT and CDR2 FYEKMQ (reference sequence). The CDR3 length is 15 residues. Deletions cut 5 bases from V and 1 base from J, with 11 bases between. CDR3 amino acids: CASSKNPGNTGELFF. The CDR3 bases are TGTGCCAGCAGCAAAAACCCCGGGAACACCGGGGAGCTGTTTTTT.

The CDR3 DNA sequence: TGTGCCACGAACGGAGGATACACAGATACGCAGTATTTT. Translation gives CATNGGYTDTQYF. The rearrangement uses TRBV28 and TRBJ2-3, with a possible D match to TRBD2 (5 bases). Germline V gene lookup returns CDR1 MDHEN and CDR2 SYDVKM. The CDR3 is made up of 13 amino acids. Trimming pared 10 bases from V and 2 bases from J, leaving 13 bases between.